A selection of T cell receptor beta chains follows, all from one sample in a study of Graves' ophthalmopathy and Graves' hyperthyroidism. In TCRdb, the multiplex PCR reads were re-called with MiXCR into one record per CDR3 protein. This sample has approximately 1.2 million distinct CDR3 sequences, with about 38% found just once. Sequencing used peripheral blood or thyroid tissue (not recorded which). The receptors derive from an adult man with Graves' hyperthyroidism. CDR3s include the opening cysteine and the closing phenylalanine or tryptophan. D genes are given only for firm matches. Where a row states a size, it is once, few, many or the class of an expanded clone; other rows omit it.

TRBV29-1	.	.	TRBJ2-5	CSVEFGGLVRGETQYF	TGCAGCGTTGAGTTTGGGGGGTTGGTTAGGGGAGAGACCCAGTACTTC
TRBV6-5	TRBD1	few	TRBJ1-3	CASTLTGDPGNTIYF	TGTGCCTCGACGCTAACAGGGGACCCTGGAAACACCATATATTTT
TRBV7-2	TRBD1	.	TRBJ2-3	CASSFGTGFRDTQYF	TGTGCCAGCAGCTTCGGGACAGGATTTAGGGATACGCAGTATTTT
TRBV2	.	many	TRBJ1-5	CASSEGEYQPQHF	TGTGCCAGCAGTGAGGGAGAGTATCAGCCCCAGCATTTT
TRBV20-1	.	many	TRBJ2-7	CSARDRHGSSYEQYF	TGCAGTGCTAGAGATCGACACGGGAGCTCCTACGAGCAGTACTTC
TRBV19	.	many	TRBJ2-7	CASSIHGGPYEQYF	TGTGCCAGTAGTATTCACGGAGGACCCTACGAGCAGTACTTC
TRBV9	TRBD1	many	TRBJ2-5	CASSEQNRGRETQYF	TGTGCCAGCAGCGAACAAAACAGGGGGCGGGAGACCCAGTACTTC
TRBV29-1	.	many	TRBJ1-4	CSAGRQGNEKLFF	TGCAGCGCCGGACGTCAGGGCAATGAAAAACTGTTTTTT
TRBV30	.	once	TRBJ1-1	CAWGLITANLNTEAFF	TGTGCCTGGGGTTTGATTACAGCAAATTTGAACACTGAAGCTTTCTTT
TRBV5-1	TRBD1	few	TRBJ2-5	CASSPGTGVGTQYF	TGCGCCAGCAGCCCCGGGACAGGGGTAGGGACCCAGTACTTC
TRBV29-1	.	few	TRBJ2-1	CSVEGSSSYNEQFF	TGCAGCGTTGAAGGATCGAGCTCCTACAATGAGCAGTTCTTC
TRBV20-1	.	many	TRBJ1-6	CSATPTGPYSPLHF	TGCAGTGCTACCCCGACAGGACCCTATTCACCCCTCCACTTT
TRBV10-2	.	.	TRBJ2-7	CASSETTSYEQYF	TGCGCCAGCAGTGAGACTACATCCTACGAGCAGTACTTC
TRBV12-3/TRBV12-4	.	.	TRBJ2-5	CASSLEWAEETQYF	TGTGCCAGCAGTTTGGAATGGGCGGAGGAGACCCAGTACTTC
TRBV20-1	TRBD2	.	TRBJ2-2	CSARGLAGGFFTGELFF	TGCAGTGCCAGAGGATTAGCGGGAGGATTTTTCACCGGGGAGCTGTTTTTT